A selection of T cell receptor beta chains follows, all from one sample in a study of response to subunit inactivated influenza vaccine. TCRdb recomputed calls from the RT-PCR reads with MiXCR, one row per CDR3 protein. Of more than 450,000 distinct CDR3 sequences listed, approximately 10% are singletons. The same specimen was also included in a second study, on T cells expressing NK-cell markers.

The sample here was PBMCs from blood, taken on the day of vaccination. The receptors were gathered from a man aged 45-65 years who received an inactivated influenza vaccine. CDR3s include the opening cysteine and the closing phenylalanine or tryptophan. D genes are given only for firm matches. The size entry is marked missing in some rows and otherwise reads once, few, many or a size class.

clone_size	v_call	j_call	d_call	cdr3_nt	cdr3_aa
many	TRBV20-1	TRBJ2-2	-	TGCAGTGCTAGAGGGGGCGTTGTTGCCGGGGAGCTGTTTTTT	CSARGGVVAGELFF
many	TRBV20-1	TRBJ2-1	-	TGCAGTGCTTTTTCCGGGACTCGCAACAATGAGCAGTTCTTC	CSAFSGTRNNEQFF
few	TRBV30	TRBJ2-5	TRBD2	TGTGCCTGGGGGAGCGGGAGGCGGTTCCAAGAGACCCAGTACTTC	CAWGSGRRFQETQYF
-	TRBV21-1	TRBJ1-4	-	TGTGCCGGGACAGTAGAAAATGAAAAACTGTTTTTT	CAGTVENEKLFF
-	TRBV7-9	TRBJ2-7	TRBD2	TGTGCCAGCAGCCCACCCGGGACTAGCACCTACTACGAGCAGTACTTC	CASSPPGTSTYYEQYF
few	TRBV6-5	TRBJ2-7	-	TGTGCCAGCAGTTACTCGAAGTTTCGAGGGATTCCCTTCTACGAGCAGTACTTC	CASSYSKFRGIPFYEQYF
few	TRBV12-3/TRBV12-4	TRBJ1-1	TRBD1	TGTGCCAGCAGTTCGGGACAGGGCACTGAAGCTTTCTTT	CASSSGQGTEAFF
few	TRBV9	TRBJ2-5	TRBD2	TGTGCCAGCAGTACTAGCGGGGGCAACCAAGAGACCCAGTACTTC	CASSTSGGNQETQYF
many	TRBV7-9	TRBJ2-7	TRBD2	TGTGCCAGCAGCCCCGGGACTAGCGGGGGCTACTCCTACGAGCAGTACTTC	CASSPGTSGGYSYEQYF
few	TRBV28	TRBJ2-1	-	TGTGCCAGCAGTTTGGGGGGGCGGAGTGAGCAGTTCTTC	CASSLGGRSEQFF
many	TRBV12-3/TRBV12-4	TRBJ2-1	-	TGTGCCAGCAGCCCGGGGTATGAGCAGTTCTTC	CASSPGYEQFF
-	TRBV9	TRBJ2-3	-	TGTGCCAGCAGCGGATCAGGCAGGGGAGATACGCAGTATTTT	CASSGSGRGDTQYF
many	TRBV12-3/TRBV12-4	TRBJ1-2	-	TGTGCCAGCAGTTTAGGCGGGGGTTACTATGGCTACACCTTC	CASSLGGGYYGYTF
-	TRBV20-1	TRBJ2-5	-	TGCAGTGCCCCTCGCGGCGGCCAAGAGACCCAGTACTTC	CSAPRGGQETQYF
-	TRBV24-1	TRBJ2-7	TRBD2	TGTGCCACCAGTGAGGGACTAGACTACGAGCAGTACTTC	CATSEGLDYEQYF
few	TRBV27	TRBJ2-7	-	TGTGCCAGCAGTTTGGCTGGACAGAACGAGCAGTACTTC	CASSLAGQNEQYF
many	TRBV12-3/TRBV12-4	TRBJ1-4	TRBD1	TGTGCCAGCAGTTTCTCAGGGGGCGGAGAAAAACTGTTTTTT	CASSFSGGGEKLFF
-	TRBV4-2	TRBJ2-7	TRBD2	TGTGCCAGCAGCCAAGCGACACTAGCGGCAGCAACCTACGAGCAGTACTTC	CASSQATLAAATYEQYF
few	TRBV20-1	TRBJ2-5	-	TGCAGTGCTAGTACACAGGGCCTGGAGACCCAGTACTTC	CSASTQGLETQYF
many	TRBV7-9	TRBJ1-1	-	TGTGCCAGCAGCTCCGGCTACCGTACCCTGGGCACTGAAGCTTTCTTT	CASSSGYRTLGTEAFF
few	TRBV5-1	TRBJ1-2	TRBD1	TGCGCCAGCAGCACGGGGGACAGGGCATCTGGGCTGGACTATGGCTACACCTTC	CASSTGDRASGLDYGYTF
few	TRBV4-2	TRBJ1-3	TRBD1	TGTGCCAGCAGCCGGCCTTATGCAGGGGGCTTCACCATATATTTT	CASSRPYAGGFTIYF
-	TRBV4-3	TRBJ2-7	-	TGCGCCAGCAGCCAATCGATACAGTCAGTGCGCGAGCAGTACTTC	CASSQSIQSVREQYF
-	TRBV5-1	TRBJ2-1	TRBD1	TGCGCCAGCAGCTTGGTCCCCGGGACAGCGACCTACAATGAGCAGTTCTTC	CASSLVPGTATYNEQFF
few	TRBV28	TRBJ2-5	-	TGTGCCAGCAGTCCCTATGGGACTCCGTACCAAGAGACCCAGTACTTC	CASSPYGTPYQETQYF
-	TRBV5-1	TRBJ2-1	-	TGCGCCAGCAGCACTGACGAACCCAGATACAATGAGCAGTTCTTC	CASSTDEPRYNEQFF
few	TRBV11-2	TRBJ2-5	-	TGTGCCAGCAGCTCCCAAAACCGGGAGACCCAGTACTTC	CASSSQNRETQYF
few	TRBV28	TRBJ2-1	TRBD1	TGTGCCAGCAGAACTACAGGGGTGCTAGGCTACAATGAGCAGTTCTTC	CASRTTGVLGYNEQFF
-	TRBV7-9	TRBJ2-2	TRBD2	TGTGCCAGCAGCCCAGGGACTAGCGGGATCATCACCGGGGAGCTGTTTTTT	CASSPGTSGIITGELFF
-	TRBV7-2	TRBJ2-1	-	TGTGCCAGCAGCTTAATGGCGGAAGGGCAGTTCTTC	CASSLMAEGQFF
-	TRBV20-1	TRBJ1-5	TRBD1	TGCAGTGCTAGAAGGGGACAGGGAAATCAGCCCCAGCATTTT	CSARRGQGNQPQHF
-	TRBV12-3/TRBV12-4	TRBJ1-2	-	TGTGCCAGCAGTCCTTGGACAGCCCGTTCCTATGGCTACACCTTC	CASSPWTARSYGYTF
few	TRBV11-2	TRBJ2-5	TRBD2	TGTGCCAGCAGCTTAGGCACTAGCGGGGGGGCCCAAGAGACCCAGTACTTC	CASSLGTSGGAQETQYF
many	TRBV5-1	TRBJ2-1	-	TGCGCCAGCAGCTGGGAGACTGAAATTCCTATCTACAATGAGCAGTTCTTC	CASSWETEIPIYNEQFF
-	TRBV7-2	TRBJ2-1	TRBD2	TGTGCCAGCAGCGCGGGGGTCCTCTCCTACAATGAGCAGTTCTTC	CASSAGVLSYNEQFF
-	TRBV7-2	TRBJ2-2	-	TGTGCCAGCAGCTTAACAGACACGACCACCGGGGAGCTGTTTTTT	CASSLTDTTTGELFF
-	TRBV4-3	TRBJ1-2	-	TGCGCCAGCAGCCAAGATATTTTTGCGGGGGATGGCTACACCTTC	CASSQDIFAGDGYTF
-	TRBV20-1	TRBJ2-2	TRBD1	TGCAGTGCTAGGGACAGGGTTACCGGGGAGCTGTTTTTT	CSARDRVTGELFF
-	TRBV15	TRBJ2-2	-	TGTGCCACCAGTCCCCTCCCAGTGTACACCGGGGAGCTGTTTTTT	CATSPLPVYTGELFF
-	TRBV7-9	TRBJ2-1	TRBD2	TGTGCCAGCAGCTCGACTAGCGGGGGACGCAATGAGCAGTTCTTC	CASSSTSGGRNEQFF
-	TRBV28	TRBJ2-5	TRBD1	TGTGCCAGCAGTTTTTGGTCGGGGACAGATGCCCTCGACCAAGAGACCCAGTACTTC	CASSFWSGTDALDQETQYF
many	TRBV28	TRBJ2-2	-	TGTGCCAGCAGTTTCCTTACAGAGAACACCGGGGAGCTGTTTTTT	CASSFLTENTGELFF
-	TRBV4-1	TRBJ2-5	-	TGCGCCAGCAGCCAAGACGGCCCCGGGTGGGGACATCGGGGGGAGACCCAGTACTTC	CASSQDGPGWGHRGETQYF
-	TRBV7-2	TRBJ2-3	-	TGTGCCAGCAGCTTAGGGCTCATGACCCCTAGCACAGATACGCAGTATTTT	CASSLGLMTPSTDTQYF
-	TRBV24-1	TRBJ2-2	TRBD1	TGTGCCACCAGTGACGTGGGACAGGGGGGCACCGGGAAGCTGTTTTTT	CATSDVGQGGTGKLFF
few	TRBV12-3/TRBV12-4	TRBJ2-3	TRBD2	TGTGCCAGCAGTACACGGCGGGGGGGCCTCACAGATACGCAGTATTTT	CASSTRRGGLTDTQYF
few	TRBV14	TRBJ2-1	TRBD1	TGTGCCAGCAGCCAAGCGGCCAGGGGGTATCGACGTGAGCAGTTCTTC	CASSQAARGYRREQFF
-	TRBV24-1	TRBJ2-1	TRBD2	TGTGCCACCAGTGATCCAGCGGGAGCTGACAATGAGCAGTTCTTC	CATSDPAGADNEQFF
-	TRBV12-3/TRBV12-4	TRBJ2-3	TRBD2	TGTGCCGGCTGTTCCAGCGGGGGGGATACGCAGTATTTT	CAGCSSGGDTQYF
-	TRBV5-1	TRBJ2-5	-	TGCGCCAGCAGCACTACAGGTCCCCAAGAGACCCAGTACTTC	CASSTTGPQETQYF
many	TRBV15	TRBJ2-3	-	TGTGCCACCAGCAGAGATGGCGTGAAGTCAGATACGCAGTATTTT	CATSRDGVKSDTQYF
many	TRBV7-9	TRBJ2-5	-	TGTGCCAGCAGCCAAGAGGGAGAGACCCAGTACTTC	CASSQEGETQYF
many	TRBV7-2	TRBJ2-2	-	TGTGCCAGCAGCTTAGCGGTGCCTGGCGGGGAGCTGTTTTTT	CASSLAVPGGELFF
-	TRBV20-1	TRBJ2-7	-	TGCAGTGCCCACCGAGGGGGCTACGAGCAGTACTTC	CSAHRGGYEQYF
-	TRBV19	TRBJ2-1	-	TGTGCCAGTAGTATAGGGACTACCACCTACAATGAGCAGTTCTTC	CASSIGTTTYNEQFF
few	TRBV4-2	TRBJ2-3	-	TGTGCCAGCAGCCAAGCGACGGATACGCAGTATTTT	CASSQATDTQYF
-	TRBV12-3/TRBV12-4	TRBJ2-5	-	TGTGCCAGCAGTAATCCGTTGGCAGGTCCCCAAGAGACCCAGTACTTC	CASSNPLAGPQETQYF